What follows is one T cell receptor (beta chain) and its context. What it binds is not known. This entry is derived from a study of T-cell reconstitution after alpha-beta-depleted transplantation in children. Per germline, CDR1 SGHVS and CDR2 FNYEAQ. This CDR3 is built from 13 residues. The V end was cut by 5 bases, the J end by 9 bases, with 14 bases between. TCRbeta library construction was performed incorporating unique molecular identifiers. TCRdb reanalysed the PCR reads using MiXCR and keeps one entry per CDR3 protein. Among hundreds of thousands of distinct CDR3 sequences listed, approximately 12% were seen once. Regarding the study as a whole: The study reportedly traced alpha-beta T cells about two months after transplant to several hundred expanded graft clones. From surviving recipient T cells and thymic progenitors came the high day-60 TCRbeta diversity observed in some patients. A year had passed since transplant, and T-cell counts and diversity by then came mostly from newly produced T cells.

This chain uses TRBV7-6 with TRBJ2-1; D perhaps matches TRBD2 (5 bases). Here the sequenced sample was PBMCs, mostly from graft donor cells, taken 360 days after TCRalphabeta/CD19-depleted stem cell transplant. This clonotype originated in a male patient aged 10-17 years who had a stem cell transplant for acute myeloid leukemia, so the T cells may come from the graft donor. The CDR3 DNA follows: TGTGCCAGCAGCGTTCTAGCAGGCGGTGAGCAGTTCTTC. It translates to CASSVLAGGEQFF.